Presented here are 3 T cell receptor beta chains from one specimen sequenced in a study of radiation and T cells in renal cell carcinoma. The time point denotes: blood 2 weeks post-SBRT. Treatment specified: 15 Gy SBRT to primary tumor, nephrectomy 4 weeks later. Repertoires were generated with immunoSEQ multiplex PCR, while TCRdb's copy carries only in-frame clones and drops some. Altogether 120,000 or so clones are present, approximately 80% being singletons, with the ten largest covering approximately 2%. Sequenced material: blood, taken from a patient whose treatment included radiotherapy and nephrectomy. The origin of the receptors is a woman between 55 and 75 years old with renal cell carcinoma.

The chain combines TRBV11-2 with TRBJ2-3, with 7 bases matching TRBD2. The CDR3 has 14 amino acids. Germline V gene lookup returns CDR1 SGHAT and CDR2 FQNNGV. The V gene end was trimmed by 5 bases and the J gene end by 0 bases; junction bases not matched to a gene: 2. The CDR3 bases are TGTGCCAGCAGCCCGGGACTAAGCACAGATACGCAGTATTTT. Encoded protein: CASSPGLSTDTQYF. Full variable domain (outside the CDR3, taken from reference TRBV11-2 and TRBJ2-3): EAGVAQSPRYKIIEKRQSVAFWCNPISGHATLYWYQQILGQGPKLLIQFQNNGVVDDSQLPKDRFSAERLKGVDSTLKIQPAKLEDSAVYLCASSPGLSTDTQYFGPGTRLTVL.

CDR3 bases: TGTGCCAGCAGCCAAAACAGGGGTGGTGAAAAACTGTTTTTT. Translation gives CASSQNRGGEKLFF. This chain connects TRBV7-2 to TRBJ1-4; 7 positions match TRBD1. The ends lost 5 bases at V and 7 bases at J; junction bases unmatched: 7. Germline loops: CDR1 SGHTA, CDR2 FQGNSA. The CDR3 loop spans 14 amino acids. Drawing the rest from reference TRBV7-2 and TRBJ1-4, the complete variable domain is GAGVSQSPSNKVTEKGKDVELRCDPISGHTALYWYRQSLGQGLEFLIYFQGNSAPDKSGLPSDRFSAERTGGSVSTLTIQRTQQEDSAVYLCASSQNRGGEKLFFGSGTQLSVL.

The V gene is TRBV29-1, the J gene TRBJ2-5; D may be TRBD2 (6 bases). Judging by the DNA end, TRBJ2-7 fits better; the J call may be wrong. The CDR3 runs to 12 residues. Germline CDR1 and CDR2: SQVTM and ANQGSEA. This CDR3 reads CSVGDSYYEQYF. For the CDR3, the DNA is TGCAGCGTGGGGGACTCTTACTACGAGCAGTACTTC.